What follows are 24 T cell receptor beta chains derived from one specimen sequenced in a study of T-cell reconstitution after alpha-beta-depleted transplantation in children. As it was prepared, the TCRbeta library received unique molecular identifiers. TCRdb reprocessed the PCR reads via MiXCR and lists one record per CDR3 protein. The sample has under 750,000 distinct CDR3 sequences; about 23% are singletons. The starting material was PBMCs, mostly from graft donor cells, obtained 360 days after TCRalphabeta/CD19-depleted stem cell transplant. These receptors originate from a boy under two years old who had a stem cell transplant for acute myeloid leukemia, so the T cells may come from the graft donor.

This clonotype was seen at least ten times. The CDR3 spells CASSQDGDRYYNEQFF. The DNA of the CDR3 is TGCGCCAGCAGCCAAGATGGGGACAGGTACTACAATGAGCAGTTCTTC. The chain has TRBV4-3 and TRBJ2-1, with TRBD1 matching 8 bases. Germline V gives CDR1 LGHNA, CDR2 YSLEER. The CDR3 consists of 16 residues. The V gene end was trimmed by 0 bases and the J gene end by 3 bases; junction bases not matched to a gene: 4.

The CDR3 here is CASSINRRESDTQYF. The CDR3 DNA sequence: TGCGCCAGCAGCATTAACAGGAGAGAGTCAGATACGCAGTATTTT. The chain joins TRBV4-3 to TRBJ2-3; D is possibly TRBD1 (5 bases). This CDR3 has 15 amino acids. Germline CDR1 is LGHNA and CDR2 is YSLEER. Trimming shortened V by 5 bases and J by 4 bases, and 16 bases separated the two germline ends.

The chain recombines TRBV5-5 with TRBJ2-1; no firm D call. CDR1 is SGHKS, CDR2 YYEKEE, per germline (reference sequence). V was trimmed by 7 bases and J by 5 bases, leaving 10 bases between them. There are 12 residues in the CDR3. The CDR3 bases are TGTGCCAGCGCTGTTCCCAACAATGAGCAGTTCTTC. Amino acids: CASAVPNNEQFF.

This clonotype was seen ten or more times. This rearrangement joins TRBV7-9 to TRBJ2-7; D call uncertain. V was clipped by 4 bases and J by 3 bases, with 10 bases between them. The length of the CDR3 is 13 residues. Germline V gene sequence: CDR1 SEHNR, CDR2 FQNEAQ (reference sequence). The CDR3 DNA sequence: TGTGCCAGCAGCTCTGGGCAAAACTACGAGCAGTACTTC. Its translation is CASSSGQNYEQYF.

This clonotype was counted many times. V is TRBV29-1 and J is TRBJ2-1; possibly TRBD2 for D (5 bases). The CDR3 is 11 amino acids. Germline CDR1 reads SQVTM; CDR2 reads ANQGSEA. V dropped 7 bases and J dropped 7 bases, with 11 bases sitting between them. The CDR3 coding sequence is TGCAGCGACCAAAGCGGTAATGAGCAGTTCTTC. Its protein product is CSDQSGNEQFF.

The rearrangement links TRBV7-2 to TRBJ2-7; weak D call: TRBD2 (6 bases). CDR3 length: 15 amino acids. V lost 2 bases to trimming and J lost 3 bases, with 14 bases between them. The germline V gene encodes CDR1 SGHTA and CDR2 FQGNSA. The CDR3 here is CASSLRAWRGYEQYF. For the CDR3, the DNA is TGTGCCAGCAGCTTACGGGCTTGGAGGGGCTACGAGCAGTACTTC.

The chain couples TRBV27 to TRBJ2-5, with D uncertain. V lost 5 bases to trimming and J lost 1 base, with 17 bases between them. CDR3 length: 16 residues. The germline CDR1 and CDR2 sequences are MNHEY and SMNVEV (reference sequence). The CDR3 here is CASSTTTSPGQETQYF. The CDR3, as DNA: TGTGCCAGCAGTACGACGACTTCTCCCGGCCAAGAGACCCAGTACTTC.

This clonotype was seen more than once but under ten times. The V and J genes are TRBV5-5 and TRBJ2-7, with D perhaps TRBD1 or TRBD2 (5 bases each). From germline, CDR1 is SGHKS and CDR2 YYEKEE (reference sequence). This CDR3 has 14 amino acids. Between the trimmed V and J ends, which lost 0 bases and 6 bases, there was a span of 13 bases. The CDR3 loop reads CASSLEGPAPEQYF. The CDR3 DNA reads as TGTGCCAGCAGCTTGGAGGGACCTGCCCCCGAGCAGTACTTC.

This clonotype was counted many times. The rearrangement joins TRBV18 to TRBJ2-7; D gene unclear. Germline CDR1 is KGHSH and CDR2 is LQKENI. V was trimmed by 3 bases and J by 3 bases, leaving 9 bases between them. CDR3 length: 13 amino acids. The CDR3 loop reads CASSPLFIYEQYF. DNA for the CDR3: TGTGCCAGCTCACCTCTATTCATCTACGAGCAGTACTTC.

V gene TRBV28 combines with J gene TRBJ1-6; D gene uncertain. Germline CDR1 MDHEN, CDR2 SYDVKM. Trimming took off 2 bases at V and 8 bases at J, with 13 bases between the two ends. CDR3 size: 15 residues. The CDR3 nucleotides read TGTGCCAGCAGTTTAATTGTGGCAGAATATTCACCCCTCCACTTT. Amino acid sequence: CASSLIVAEYSPLHF. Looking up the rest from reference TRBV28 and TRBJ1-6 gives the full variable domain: DVKVTQSSRYLVKRTGEKVFLECVQDMDHENMFWYRQDPGLGLRLIYFSYDVKMKEKGDIPEGYSVSREKKERFSLILESASTNQTSMYLCASSLIVAEYSPLHFGNGTRLTVT.

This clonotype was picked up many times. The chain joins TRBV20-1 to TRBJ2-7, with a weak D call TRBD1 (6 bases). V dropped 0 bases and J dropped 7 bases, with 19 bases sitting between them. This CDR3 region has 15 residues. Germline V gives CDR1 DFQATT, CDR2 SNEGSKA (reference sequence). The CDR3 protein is CSAREDSHTLGEQYV. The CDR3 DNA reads TGCAGTGCTAGAGAGGACAGTCATACCCTGGGGGAGCAGTACGTC.

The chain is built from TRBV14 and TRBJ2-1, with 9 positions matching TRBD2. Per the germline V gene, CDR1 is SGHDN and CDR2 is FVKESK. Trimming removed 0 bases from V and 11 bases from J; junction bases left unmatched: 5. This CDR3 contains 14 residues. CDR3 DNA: TGTGCCAGCAGCCAAGATTTAGCGGGGGCCCAGCAGTTCTTC. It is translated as CASSQDLAGAQQFF.

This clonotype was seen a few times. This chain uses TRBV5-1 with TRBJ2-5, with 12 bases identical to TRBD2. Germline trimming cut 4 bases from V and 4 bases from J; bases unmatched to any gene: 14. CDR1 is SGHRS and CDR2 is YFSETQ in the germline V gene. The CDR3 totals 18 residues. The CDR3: CASSPGQASGGARETQYF. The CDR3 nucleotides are TGCGCCAGCAGCCCTGGCCAAGCTAGCGGGGGGGCAAGAGAGACCCAGTACTTC.

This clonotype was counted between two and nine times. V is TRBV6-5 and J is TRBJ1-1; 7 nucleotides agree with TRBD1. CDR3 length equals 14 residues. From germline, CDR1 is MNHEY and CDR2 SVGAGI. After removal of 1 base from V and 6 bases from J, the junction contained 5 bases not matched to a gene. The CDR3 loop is CASSYYRQGSEAFF. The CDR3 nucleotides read TGTGCCAGCAGTTACTACAGACAGGGTTCTGAAGCTTTCTTT.

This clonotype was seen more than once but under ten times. Here the CDR3 reads CAIRRRGEKLFF. In DNA, the CDR3 is TGTGCCATTAGAAGGAGGGGGGAAAAACTGTTTTTT. V and J are TRBV12-3 or TRBV12-4 and TRBJ1-4; possible D gene TRBD1, 6 bases. The CDR3 is made up of 12 amino acids. V lost 10 bases, J lost 8 bases, and 14 bases lay in between.

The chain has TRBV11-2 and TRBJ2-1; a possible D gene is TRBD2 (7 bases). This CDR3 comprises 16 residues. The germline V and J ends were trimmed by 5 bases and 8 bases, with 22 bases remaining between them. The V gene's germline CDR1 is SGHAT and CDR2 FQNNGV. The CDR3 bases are TGTGCCAGCAGCCCTGGGAGAGGCGGGGGCGAAGATGAGCAGTTCTTC. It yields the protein CASSPGRGGGEDEQFF.

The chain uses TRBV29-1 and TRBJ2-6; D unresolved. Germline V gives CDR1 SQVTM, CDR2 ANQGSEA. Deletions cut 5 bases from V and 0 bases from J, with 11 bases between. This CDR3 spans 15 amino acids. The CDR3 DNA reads TGCAGCGTTTATCCCCCGGGCTCTGGGGCCAACGTCCTGACTTTC. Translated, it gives CSVYPPGSGANVLTF.

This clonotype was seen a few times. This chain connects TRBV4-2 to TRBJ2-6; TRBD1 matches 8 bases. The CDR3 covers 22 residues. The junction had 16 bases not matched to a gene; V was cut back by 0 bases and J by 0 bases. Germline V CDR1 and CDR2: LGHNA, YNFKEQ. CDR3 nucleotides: TGTGCCAGCAGCCAAGATGGCAGGGGGCCAACGCCAGCGAGCTCTGGGGCCAACGTCCTGACTTTC. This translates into CASSQDGRGPTPASSGANVLTF.

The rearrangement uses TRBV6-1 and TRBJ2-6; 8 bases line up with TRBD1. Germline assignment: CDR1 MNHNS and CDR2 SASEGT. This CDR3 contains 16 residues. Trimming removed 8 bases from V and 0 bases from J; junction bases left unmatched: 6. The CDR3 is CASYGTGSSGANVLTF. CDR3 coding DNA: TGTGCCAGCTACGGGACAGGTTCCTCTGGGGCCAACGTCCTGACTTTC.

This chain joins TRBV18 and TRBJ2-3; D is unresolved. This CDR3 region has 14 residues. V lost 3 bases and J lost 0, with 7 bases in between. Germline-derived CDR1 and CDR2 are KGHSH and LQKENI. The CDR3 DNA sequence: TGTGCCAGCTCACCTCCTACTAGCACAGATACGCAGTATTTT. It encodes CASSPPTSTDTQYF.

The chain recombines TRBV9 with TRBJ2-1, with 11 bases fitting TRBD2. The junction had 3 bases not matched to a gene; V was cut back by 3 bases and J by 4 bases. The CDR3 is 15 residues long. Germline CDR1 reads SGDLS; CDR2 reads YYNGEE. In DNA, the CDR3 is TGTGCCAGCAGCGGGGGGACTAGCGGTTACAATGAGCAGTTCTTC. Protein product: CASSGGTSGYNEQFF.

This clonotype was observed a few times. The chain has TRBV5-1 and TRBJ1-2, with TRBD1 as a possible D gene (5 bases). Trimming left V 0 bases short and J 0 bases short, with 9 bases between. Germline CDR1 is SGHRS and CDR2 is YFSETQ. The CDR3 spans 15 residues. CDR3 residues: CASSLGQPANYGYTF. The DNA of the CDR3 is TGCGCCAGCAGCTTGGGACAGCCGGCTAACTATGGCTACACCTTC.

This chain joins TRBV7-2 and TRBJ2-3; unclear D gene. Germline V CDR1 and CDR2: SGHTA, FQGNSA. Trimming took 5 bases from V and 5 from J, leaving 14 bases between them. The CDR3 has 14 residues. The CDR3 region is CASSPHLGLDTQYF. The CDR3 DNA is TGTGCCAGCAGCCCCCACCTTGGGTTAGATACGCAGTATTTT.

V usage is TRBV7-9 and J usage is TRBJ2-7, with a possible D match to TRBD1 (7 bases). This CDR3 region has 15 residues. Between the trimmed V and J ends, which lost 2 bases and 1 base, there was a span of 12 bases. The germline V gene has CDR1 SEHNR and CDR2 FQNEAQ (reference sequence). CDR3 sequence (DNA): TGTGCCAGCAGCTTATCCAGGGGGGCGTCCTACGAGCAGTACTTC. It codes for CASSLSRGASYEQYF.